This entry lists 6 T cell receptor beta chains sequenced from one sample in a study of blood T cell repertoires in COVID-19. Sequencing used immunoSEQ multiplex PCR; TCRdb keeps in-frame clones, though not all of them. Of just over 95,000 clones listed, roughly 80% were seen once; the top ten hold about 18%. The sequencing input was peripheral blood. All receptors derive from a man aged 80 or over with acute or convalescent COVID-19.

The CDR3 region is CASSGTRVSYEQYF. The DNA for the CDR3 is TGTGCCAGCAGCGGAACCAGGGTATCCTACGAGCAGTACTTC. The J gene is TRBJ2-7, the V gene TRBV7-2; a weak D match, TRBD1 (5 bases). Germline CDR1 SGHTA, CDR2 FQGNSA. This CDR3 comprises 14 residues. V lost 5 bases and J lost 1, with 12 bases in between.

This clone was detected many times. The rearrangement links TRBV4-3 to TRBJ2-1, with D perhaps TRBD1 (6 bases). V shed 1 base and J shed 6 bases, with 10 bases lying between them. The germline V gene has CDR1 LGHNA and CDR2 YSLEER. CDR3 length: 14 residues. CDR3 amino acids: CASSQGGQGNEQFF. CDR3 sequence (DNA): TGCGCCAGCAGCCAAGGGGGGCAAGGCAATGAGCAGTTCTTC.

The V call is TRBV19, the J call TRBJ2-7, with a possible D match to TRBD1 (6 bases). This CDR3 is 14 amino acids long. V gave up 5 bases and J gave up 7 bases, with 18 bases separating them. Germline V gene lookup returns CDR1 LNHDA and CDR2 SQIVND (reference sequence). CDR3 coding DNA: TGTGCCAGTAGTCAGGGGCAGGGGCGCTGGGAGCAGTACTTC. Residues: CASSQGQGRWEQYF.

The gene calls are TRBV30 and TRBJ1-3; D may be TRBD1 (5 bases). Germline V lookup: CDR1 GTSNPN, CDR2 SVGIG (reference sequence). This CDR3 comprises 14 residues. V lost 3 bases and J lost 5, with 14 bases in between. This CDR3 reads CAWRPTDRRNTIYF. Written as DNA, the CDR3 is TGTGCCTGGAGGCCCACAGACAGACGAAACACCATATATTTT.

This chain uses TRBV5-1 with TRBJ1-2, with 7 bases that match TRBD1. The CDR3 totals 18 residues. The germline V gene has CDR1 SGHRS and CDR2 YFSETQ. J lost 5 bases, V lost 0 bases, and 16 bases had no gene match. The CDR3 reads CASSLVWDRGQAGYGYTF. The DNA for the CDR3 is TGCGCCAGCAGCTTGGTGTGGGACAGAGGACAGGCTGGGTATGGCTACACCTTC. Filled out from reference TRBV5-1 and TRBJ1-2, the complete variable domain reads KAGVTQTPRYLIKTRGQQVTLSCSPISGHRSVSWYQQTPGQGLQFLFEYFSETQRNKGNFPGRFSGRQFSNSRSEMNVSTLELGDSALYLCASSLVWDRGQAGYGYTFGSGTRLTVV.

The V call is TRBV2, the J call TRBJ1-2, with no clear D. V was shortened by 3 bases and J by 3 bases, with 5 bases between the two germline ends. Germline V CDR1 and CDR2: SNHLY, FYNNEI. CDR3 size: 12 residues. Here the CDR3 reads CASSDRYYGYTF. DNA of the CDR3: TGTGCCAGCAGTGACAGATACTATGGCTACACCTTC.